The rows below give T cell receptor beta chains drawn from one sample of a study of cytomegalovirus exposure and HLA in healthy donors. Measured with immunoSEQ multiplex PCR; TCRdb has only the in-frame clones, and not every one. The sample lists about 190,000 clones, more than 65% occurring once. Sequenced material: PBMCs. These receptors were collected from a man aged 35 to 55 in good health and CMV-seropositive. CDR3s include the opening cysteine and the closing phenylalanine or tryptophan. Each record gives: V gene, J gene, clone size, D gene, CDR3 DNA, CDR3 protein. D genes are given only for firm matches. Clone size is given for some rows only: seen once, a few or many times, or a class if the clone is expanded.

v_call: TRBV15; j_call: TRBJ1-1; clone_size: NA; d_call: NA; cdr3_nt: TGTGCCACCAGCAGAGACCGCGGGGAAGCTTTCTTT; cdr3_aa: CATSRDRGEAFF
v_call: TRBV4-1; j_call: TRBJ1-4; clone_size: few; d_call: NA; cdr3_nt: TGCGCCAGCAGCCAAGGCAGGCCCCCCGGGAGGCTGTTTTTT; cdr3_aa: CASSQGRPPGRLFF
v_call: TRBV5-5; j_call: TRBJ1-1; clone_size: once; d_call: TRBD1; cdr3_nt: TGTGCCAGCAGCCTTCACAGGGGGATTGTAAGCACTGAAGCTTTCTTT; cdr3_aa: CASSLHRGIVSTEAFF
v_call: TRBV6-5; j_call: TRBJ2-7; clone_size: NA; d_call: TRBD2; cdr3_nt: TGTGCCAGCAGGCTAGCGGGGTCTAGGGAGCAGTACTTC; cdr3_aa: CASRLAGSREQYF
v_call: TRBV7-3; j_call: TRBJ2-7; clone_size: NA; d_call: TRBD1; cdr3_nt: TGTGCCAGCAGCTTATCGGGGACAGCGGATGTGCAGTACTTC; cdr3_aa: CASSLSGTADVQYF
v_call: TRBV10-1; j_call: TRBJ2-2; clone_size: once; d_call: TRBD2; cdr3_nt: TGCGCCAGCACCGGACTAGCGGAAGAACACCGGGGAGCTGTTTTT; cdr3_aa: CASTGLAEEHRGAVF
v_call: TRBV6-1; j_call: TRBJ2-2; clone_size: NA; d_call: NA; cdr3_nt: TGTGCCAGCAGTGAAAAGGCGGGGGCGCTCGGGTCCAGGGAGCTGTTTTTT; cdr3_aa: CASSEKAGALGSRELFF
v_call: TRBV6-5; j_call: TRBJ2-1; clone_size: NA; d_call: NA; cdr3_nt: TGTGCCAGCAGTTACTCTGGCGCTAGCTTTAATGAGCAGTTCTTC; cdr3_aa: CASSYSGASFNEQFF
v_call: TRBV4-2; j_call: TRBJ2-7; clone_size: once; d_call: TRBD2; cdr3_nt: TGTGCCAGCAGCCAAGATCCTAGCGGGGGGGCGAACGAGCAGTACTTC; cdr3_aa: CASSQDPSGGANEQYF
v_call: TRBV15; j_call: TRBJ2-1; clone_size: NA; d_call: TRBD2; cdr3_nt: TGTGCCACCAGCAGACGCGAATCCGGACTAGCGGCCGATGAGCAGTTCTTC; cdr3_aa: CATSRRESGLAADEQFF
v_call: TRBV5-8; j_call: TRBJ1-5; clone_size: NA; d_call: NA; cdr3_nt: TGTGCCAGCAGCCAAGCCCTCACGAATCAGCCCCAGCATTTT; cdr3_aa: CASSQALTNQPQHF
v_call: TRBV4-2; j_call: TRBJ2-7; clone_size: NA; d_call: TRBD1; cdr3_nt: TGTGCCAGCAGCCAAGAAGGACAGGGTATCACCGAGCAGTACTTC; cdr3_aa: CASSQEGQGITEQYF
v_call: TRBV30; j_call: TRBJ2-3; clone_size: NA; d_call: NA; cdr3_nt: TGTGCCTGGAGTGTGGGCGCAGATACGCAGTATTTT; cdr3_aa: CAWSVGADTQYF
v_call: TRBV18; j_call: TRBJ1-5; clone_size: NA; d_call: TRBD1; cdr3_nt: TGTGCCAGCTCACCATTCCCAACAGGGGACAATCAGCCCCAGCATTTT; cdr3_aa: CASSPFPTGDNQPQHF
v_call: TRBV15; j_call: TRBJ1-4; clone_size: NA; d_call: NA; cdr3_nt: TGTGCCACCAGCAGAGAACGGGCGCAGGGTGGAGAAAAACTGTTTTTT; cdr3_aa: CATSRERAQGGEKLFF
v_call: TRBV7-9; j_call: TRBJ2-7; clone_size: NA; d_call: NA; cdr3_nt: TGTGCCAGCGCTACCCCCGGAGTATCCTACGAGCAGTACTTC; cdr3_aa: CASATPGVSYEQYF
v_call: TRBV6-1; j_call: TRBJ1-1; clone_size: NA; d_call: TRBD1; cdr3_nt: TGTGCCAGCAGTTTAGGACAGGGATCGATCACTGAAGCTTTCTTT; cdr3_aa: CASSLGQGSITEAFF
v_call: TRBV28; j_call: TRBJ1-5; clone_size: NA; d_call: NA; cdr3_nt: TGTGCCAGCAGCTCTTATAGCAATCAGCCCCAGCATTTT; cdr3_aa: CASSSYSNQPQHF
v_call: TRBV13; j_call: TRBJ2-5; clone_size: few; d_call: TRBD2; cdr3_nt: TGTGCCAGCAGCCAGGGACTAGCTGAAGAGACCCAGTACTTC; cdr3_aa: CASSQGLAEETQYF
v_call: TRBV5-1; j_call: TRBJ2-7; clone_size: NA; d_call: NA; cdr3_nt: TGCGCCAGCAGCTTGTCCGACAGATACTACGAGCAGTACTTC; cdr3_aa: CASSLSDRYYEQYF
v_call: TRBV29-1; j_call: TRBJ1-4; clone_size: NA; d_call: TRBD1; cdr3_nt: TGCAGCGTTGGAGGACAGGGTACCGCAACTAATGAAAAACTGTTTTTT; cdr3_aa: CSVGGQGTATNEKLFF
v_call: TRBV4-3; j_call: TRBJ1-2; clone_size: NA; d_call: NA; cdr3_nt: TGCGCCAGCAGCCAAAAGATGTCAGGGGATTACTATGGCTACACCTTC; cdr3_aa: CASSQKMSGDYYGYTF
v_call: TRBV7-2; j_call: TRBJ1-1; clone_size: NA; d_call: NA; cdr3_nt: TGTGCCAGCAGCCCCACTCGGGGGAACACTGAAGCTTTCTTT; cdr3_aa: CASSPTRGNTEAFF
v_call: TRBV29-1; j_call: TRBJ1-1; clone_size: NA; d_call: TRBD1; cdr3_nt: TGCAGCGTTACCATGACAGGGGCAGGCACTGAAGCTTTCTTT; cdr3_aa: CSVTMTGAGTEAFF
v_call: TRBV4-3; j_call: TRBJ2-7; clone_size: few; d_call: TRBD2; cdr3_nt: TGCGCCAGCAGCAGTGAGACGGGAGGGTACGAGCAGTACTTC; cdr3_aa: CASSSETGGYEQYF
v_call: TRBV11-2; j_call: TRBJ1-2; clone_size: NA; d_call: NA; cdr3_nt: TGTGCCAGCAGCTTAGGTGCAGGGCGGCGCTACACCTTC; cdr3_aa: CASSLGAGRRYTF
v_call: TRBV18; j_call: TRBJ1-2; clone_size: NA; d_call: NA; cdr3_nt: TGTGCCAGCTCAAACCAGGGCAGTGGGAACTATGGCTACACCTTC; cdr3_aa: CASSNQGSGNYGYTF
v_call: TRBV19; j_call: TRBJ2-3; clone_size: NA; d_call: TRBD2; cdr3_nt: TGTGCCAGTAGTATGGGTAGCGGGATGGGAGATACGCAGTATTTT; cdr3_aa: CASSMGSGMGDTQYF
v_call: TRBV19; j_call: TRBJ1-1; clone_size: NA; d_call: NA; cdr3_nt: TGTGCCAGTAGTATCGGCAGGCTGAACACTGAAGCTTTCTTT; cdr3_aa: CASSIGRLNTEAFF
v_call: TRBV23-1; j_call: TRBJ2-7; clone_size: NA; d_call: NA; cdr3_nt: TGCGCCAGCAGTACAGGACAGAGCTCCTACGAGCAGTACTTC; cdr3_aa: CASSTGQSSYEQYF
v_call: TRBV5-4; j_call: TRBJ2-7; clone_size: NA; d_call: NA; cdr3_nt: TGTGCCAGCAGCTTGGGGCGGTCGGAGCAGTACTTC; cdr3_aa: CASSLGRSEQYF
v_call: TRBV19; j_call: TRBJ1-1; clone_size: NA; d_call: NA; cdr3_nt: TGTGCCAGTAGGGGGGGGATGAACACTGAAGCTTTCTTT; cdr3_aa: CASRGGMNTEAFF
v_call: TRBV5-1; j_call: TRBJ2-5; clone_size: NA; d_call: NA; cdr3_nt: TGCGCCAGCAGCTTTGCTCTCGACACCGCAGAGACCCAGTACTTC; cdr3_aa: CASSFALDTAETQYF
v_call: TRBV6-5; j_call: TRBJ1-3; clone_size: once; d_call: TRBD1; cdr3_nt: TGTGCCAGCAGGGCCGACAGGGGGTCTGGAAACACCATATATTTT; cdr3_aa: CASRADRGSGNTIYF
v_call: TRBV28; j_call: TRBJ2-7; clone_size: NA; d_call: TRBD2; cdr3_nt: TGTGCCAGCAGCCCGGGGGGGGCTTCCTCCTACGAGCAGTACTTC; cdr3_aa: CASSPGGASSYEQYF
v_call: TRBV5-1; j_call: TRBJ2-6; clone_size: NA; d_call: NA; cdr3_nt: TGCGCCAGCAGCTTGATCAGCTCTGGGGCCAACGTCCTGACTTTC; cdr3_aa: CASSLISSGANVLTF
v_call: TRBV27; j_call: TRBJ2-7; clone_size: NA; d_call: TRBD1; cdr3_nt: TGTGCCAGCAGTCCCACAGGGGCGAGCGAGCAGTACTTC; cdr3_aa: CASSPTGASEQYF
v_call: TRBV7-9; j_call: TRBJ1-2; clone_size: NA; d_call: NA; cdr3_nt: TGTGCCAGCAGCGGGAGGGGAGGCTATGGCTACACCTTC; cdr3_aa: CASSGRGGYGYTF
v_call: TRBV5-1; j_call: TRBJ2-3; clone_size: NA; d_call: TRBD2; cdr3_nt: TGCGCCAGCAGCTTGGCCGGGGCTAGCGGGAGCACAGATACGCAGTATTTT; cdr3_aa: CASSLAGASGSTDTQYF
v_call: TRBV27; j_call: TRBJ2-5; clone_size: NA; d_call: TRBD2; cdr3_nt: TGTGCCAGCAGTTTAACCCTCGGAGCGGGAGAGGGGGAGACCCAGTACTTC; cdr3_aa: CASSLTLGAGEGETQYF
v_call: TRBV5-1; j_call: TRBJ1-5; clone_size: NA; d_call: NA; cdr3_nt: TGCGCCAGCAGCCGGGATAGCAATCAGCCCCAGCATTTT; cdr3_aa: CASSRDSNQPQHF
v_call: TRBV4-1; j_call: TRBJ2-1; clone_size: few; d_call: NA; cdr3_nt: TGCGCCAGCAGCCAAGATAGGCAGCGCCGCCTCCACAATGAGCAGTTCTTC; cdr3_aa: CASSQDRQRRLHNEQFF